This TCR beta chain is from a study of blood T cell repertoires in COVID-19. TCRdb's copy holds only in-frame clones and misses some; the assay was immunoSEQ multiplex PCR. The sample gives some 260,000 clones, 88% of which show up once; over 1.1% is in the top ten. Trimming removed 4 bases at V and 9 bases at J, with 12 bases between. This CDR3 contains 13 residues. CDR1 and CDR2 (germline): SGHNT, YENEEA. The TCR sequence derives from an older man with acute or convalescent COVID-19. Sequenced material: peripheral blood. V is TRBV11-3 and J is TRBJ2-2; possibly TRBD1 for D (6 bases). The CDR3 bases are TGTGCCAGCAGCTCAGGGGTGGGCCGGGAGCTGTTTTTT. Amino acid sequence: CASSSGVGRELFF.